One and the same sample provided the 24 T cell receptor beta chains below, sequenced in a study of blood T cell repertoires in COVID-19. Assay: immunoSEQ multiplex PCR; the TCRdb copy retains only in-frame clones and omits some. The sample lists approximately 240,000 clones; approximately 91% were seen once. Input material: peripheral blood. Every receptor here comes from a woman in her 40s who had recovered from COVID-19.

The genes are TRBV19 and TRBJ2-7, with TRBD2 identical over 10 bases. The germline gives CDR1 LNHDA, CDR2 SQIVND (reference sequence). With V trimmed by 6 bases and J by 4 bases, 6 bases remained unmatched. The length of the CDR3 is 14 residues. CDR3 amino acids: CASSLSGGPYEQYF. The CDR3 DNA sequence: TGTGCCAGTAGCCTTAGCGGGGGGCCTTACGAGCAGTACTTC.

This chain links TRBV6-2 or TRBV6-3 with TRBJ2-7; 8 bases map to TRBD1. The CDR3 is 15 residues long. The germline CDR1 and CDR2 sequences are MNHEY and SVGEGT. J was trimmed by 6 bases and V by 4 bases; bases with no gene match: 11. The DNA of the CDR3 is TGTGCCAGCAGTTCCGACAGGGGACCCTTTCGCGAGCAGTACTTC. It translates to CASSSDRGPFREQYF.

The chain has TRBV29-1 and TRBJ2-5, with D possibly TRBD1 on 6 matching bases. Germline V gene data show CDR1 as SQVTM and CDR2 as ANQGSEA. The V end was cut by 4 bases, the J end by 0 bases, with 12 bases between. The CDR3 runs 14 residues. The CDR3 nucleotides are TGCAGCGTTGTGGCAGGGACATACCAAGAGACCCAGTACTTC. As protein: CSVVAGTYQETQYF.

V and J are TRBV5-6 and TRBJ2-6; D possibly matches TRBD1 or TRBD2 (6 bases each). V was pared by 4 bases and J by 0 bases, with 14 bases between. The CDR3 extends over 17 amino acids. The germline V gene has CDR1 SGHDT and CDR2 YYEEEE. The CDR3 spells CASSLGGVSSGANVLTF. The CDR3 nucleotides are TGTGCCAGCAGCCTGGGGGGCGTCTCCTCTGGGGCCAACGTCCTGACTTTC.

The rearrangement joins TRBV19 to TRBJ2-7; maybe TRBD2 (5 bases). V was shortened by 3 bases and J by 2 bases, with 11 bases between the two germline ends. The CDR3 runs to 14 residues. CDR1 and CDR2 from the germline V gene are LNHDA and SQIVND (reference sequence). The CDR3 loop is CASSILSGAYEQYF. The CDR3 nucleotides read TGTGCCAGTAGTATTCTAAGCGGTGCCTACGAGCAGTACTTC. Using reference TRBV19 and TRBJ2-7 for the parts outside the CDR3, the full variable domain is DGGITQSPKYLFRKEGQNVTLSCEQNLNHDAMYWYRQDPGQGLRLIYYSQIVNDFQKGDIAEGYSVSREKKESFPLTVTSAQKNPTAFYLCASSILSGAYEQYFGPGTRLTVT.

This sequence joins TRBV27 and TRBJ2-3, with unresolved D. The germline V and J ends were trimmed by 4 bases and 1 base, with 6 bases remaining between them. The germline V gene has CDR1 MNHEY and CDR2 SMNVEV (reference sequence). CDR3 length: 13 amino acids. Here the CDR3 DNA reads TGTGCCAGCAGTTATTGGCGCACAGATACGCAGTATTTT. The encoded protein is CASSYWRTDTQYF.

V usage is TRBV6-5 and J usage is TRBJ1-1; D is undetermined. The V end lost 5 bases, the J end lost 5 bases, and 12 bases lay between the germline ends. CDR1 is MNHEY, CDR2 SVGAGI, per germline. This CDR3 is built from 13 residues. The CDR3 bases are TGTGCCAGCAGTCCTTGGGCCCTTACTGAAGCTTTCTTT. Translated: CASSPWALTEAFF.

This chain uses TRBV19 with TRBJ1-5, with 8 bases fitting TRBD1. Losses at the gene ends were 3 bases for V and 4 bases for J; bases not matched to a gene: 5. This CDR3 has 15 amino acids. Germline CDR1 reads LNHDA; CDR2 reads SQIVND (reference sequence). The DNA for the CDR3 is TGTGCCAGTAGTATGTGGCGACAGGGGAATCAGCCCCAGCATTTT. Its translation: CASSMWRQGNQPQHF.

This clone was observed a single time. V is TRBV9 and J is TRBJ2-5; 13 positions match TRBD2. The length of the CDR3 is 15 residues. Per germline, CDR1 SGDLS and CDR2 YYNGEE. The junction had 4 bases not matched to a gene; V was cut back by 4 bases and J by 4 bases. In DNA, the CDR3 is TGTGCCAGCAGCCCTGGACTAGCGGGGGCAGAGACCCAGTACTTC. It yields the protein CASSPGLAGAETQYF.

V is TRBV27 and J is TRBJ1-2; perhaps TRBD1 as D (5 bases). Trimming cost V 6 bases and J 4 bases, with 12 bases left between them. The CDR3 contains 13 residues. Germline lookup yields CDR1 MNHEY and CDR2 SMNVEV (reference sequence). The chain's CDR3 is CASRVGRGYGYTF. In nucleotides, the CDR3 is TGTGCCAGCAGGGTGGGGAGGGGCTATGGCTACACCTTC.

V and J are TRBV18 and TRBJ2-7; 12 nucleotides agree with TRBD2. The CDR3 consists of 16 residues. After removal of 6 bases from V and 0 bases from J, the junction contained 6 bases not matched to a gene. Germline loops: CDR1 KGHSH, CDR2 LQKENI. Here the CDR3 DNA reads TGTGCCAGCTCCCTAGCGGGGGGGCTGGGCTCCTACGAGCAGTACTTC. Its translation: CASSLAGGLGSYEQYF.

The gene calls are TRBV11-2 and TRBJ2-7, with D possibly being TRBD1 (6 bases). Trimming removed 5 bases from V and 9 bases from J, with 26 bases in between. From germline, CDR1 is SGHAT and CDR2 FQNNGV. This CDR3 comprises 16 residues. CDR3 nucleotides: TGTGCCAGCAGCAAACGGGAAACTACAATGAAAGGGGGGCAGTACTTC. As protein: CASSKRETTMKGGQYF.

CDR3 DNA sequence: TGTGCCAGCAGCAATATCCGGGACAGGGGGCCTTCTGGGGCCAACGTCCTGACTTTC. Its translation is CASSNIRDRGPSGANVLTF. The chain recombines TRBV5-6 with TRBJ2-6; 12 positions match TRBD1. CDR3 length: 19 residues. Germline trimming cut 4 bases from V and 1 base from J; bases unmatched to any gene: 9. The germline gives CDR1 SGHDT, CDR2 YYEEEE.

The sample holds a few counts of this clone. Within the sample, other DNA sequences also encode this same CDR3. V gene TRBV18 combines with J gene TRBJ1-6; TRBD1 agrees at 7 bases. After removal of 1 base from V and 10 bases from J, the junction contained 4 bases not matched to a gene. From germline, CDR1 is KGHSH and CDR2 LQKENI. The CDR3 runs 14 residues. CDR3: CASSPQGAGSPLHF. CDR3 in DNA: TGTGCCAGCTCACCACAGGGGGCCGGGTCACCCCTCCACTTT.

This chain connects TRBV6-5 to TRBJ1-2; maybe TRBD1 (6 bases). The germline CDR1 and CDR2 sequences are MNHEY and SVGAGI. CDR3 length equals 15 residues. The V and J ends lost 6 bases and 6 bases respectively, with 20 bases between them. CDR3 sequence reads: CASRTGTPGGNGYTF. CDR3 DNA: TGTGCCAGCAGGACCGGGACACCGGGAGGGAATGGCTACACCTTC.

The V call is TRBV7-2, the J call TRBJ2-7; 8 positions agree with TRBD2. Germline V gene data show CDR1 as SGHTA and CDR2 as FQGNSA. Germline trimming cut 5 bases from V and 5 bases from J; bases unmatched to any gene: 11. The length of the CDR3 is 15 residues. The CDR3 is CASSRTGTSIHEQYF. In DNA form, the CDR3 reads TGTGCCAGCAGCCGGACCGGGACTAGTATCCACGAGCAGTACTTC.

The chain recombines TRBV11-2 with TRBJ2-3, with 8 bases matching TRBD1. From germline, CDR1 is SGHAT and CDR2 FQNNGV. This CDR3 comprises 16 residues. With 5 bases clipped from V and 1 base from J, the junction kept 8 bases outside the gene matches. This CDR3 is CASSRQKTGGTDTQYF. The CDR3 coding sequence is TGTGCCAGCAGCCGCCAGAAGACAGGGGGCACAGATACGCAGTATTTT.

The chain uses TRBV27 and TRBJ1-1; D remains ambiguous. The CDR3 length is 12 residues. Trimming removed 2 bases at V and 11 bases at J, with 12 bases between. CDR1 is MNHEY, CDR2 SMNVEV, per germline (reference sequence). In DNA form, the CDR3 reads TGTGCCAGCAGTTTAGCAACTGGAGTGGCTTTCTTT. Translation gives CASSLATGVAFF.

The chain joins TRBV4-1 to TRBJ2-7; D may be TRBD2 (5 bases). The V end was cut by 0 bases, the J end by 6 bases, with 9 bases between. The CDR3 has 13 amino acids. CDR1 is MGHRA, CDR2 YSYEKL, per germline. The CDR3 spells CASSQDRRSEQYF. CDR3 DNA sequence: TGCGCCAGCAGCCAAGATAGGAGGTCCGAGCAGTACTTC.

This rearrangement joins TRBV7-2 to TRBJ2-1, with D perhaps matching TRBD2 (7 bases). This CDR3 region has 16 residues. Germline CDR1 and CDR2: SGHTA and FQGNSA. Between the trimmed V and J ends, which lost 1 base and 10 bases, there was a span of 20 bases. The CDR3 loop reads CASSLGAGVIGGEQFF. Here the CDR3 DNA reads TGTGCCAGCAGCTTAGGTGCGGGAGTAATAGGGGGGGAGCAGTTCTTC.

The chain couples TRBV15 to TRBJ2-3; TRBD1 aligns across 10 bases. The CDR3 consists of 16 residues. CDR1 is LNHNV, CDR2 YYDKDF, per germline (reference sequence). The V gene end was trimmed by 0 bases and the J gene end by 4 bases; junction bases not matched to a gene: 4. The CDR3 DNA reads TGTGCCACCAGCAGAGATTCGGGGACAGGGGCAGATACGCAGTATTTT. Protein sequence: CATSRDSGTGADTQYF.

The chain uses TRBV6-2 or TRBV6-3 and TRBJ1-2; D is unresolved. This CDR3 contains 15 residues. Germline V gene lookup returns CDR1 MNHEY and CDR2 SVGEGT. The V end was cut by 0 bases, the J end by 5 bases, with 13 bases between. The DNA for the CDR3 is TGTGCCAGCAGTTACTCGTCGATGGGAGGGTATGGCTACACCTTC. Translating it yields CASSYSSMGGYGYTF.

The chain uses TRBV24-1 and TRBJ1-5; possible D gene TRBD1, 5 bases. There are 17 residues in the CDR3. Trimming removed 2 bases at V and 6 bases at J, with 19 bases between. Germline assignment: CDR1 KGHDR and CDR2 SFDVKD. DNA of the CDR3: TGTGCCACCAGTGATTCCGGCCGTCAGACGGGGGGTCAGCCCCAGCATTTT. It is translated as CATSDSGRQTGGQPQHF.

The chain has TRBV19 and TRBJ2-7; a weak D match, TRBD2 (6 bases). CDR1 LNHDA and CDR2 SQIVND come from the germline V gene (reference sequence). The V gene lost 5 bases and the J gene lost 4 bases, with 18 bases spanning the gap. CDR3 length: 15 amino acids. Here the CDR3 DNA reads TGTGCCAGTAGTGGGTCGTGGGGGGACTCTTACGAGCAGTACTTC. Translating gives CASSGSWGDSYEQYF.